Below, 21 T cell receptor beta chains from the same sample are listed, as sequenced in a study of control samples from healthy donors and cancer patients. Clones were read by immunoSEQ multiplex PCR, and TCRdb kept only the in-frame ones, dropping some. The sample carries roughly 100,000 clones, about 90% recorded once. The sample consisted of blood. The origin of the receptors is a man younger than 45 in good health.

This chain links TRBV6-2 or TRBV6-3 with TRBJ2-7; 10 positions agree with TRBD1. CDR1 is MNHEY and CDR2 is SVGEGT in the germline V gene. V lost 5 bases to trimming and J lost 4 bases; unmatched junction nucleotides: 14. The CDR3 runs to 17 residues. The CDR3 region has the DNA TGTGCCAGCAGTCCCAGAAATAAACCGGGACAGGGGTACGAGCAGTACTTC. It translates to CASSPRNKPGQGYEQYF.

The rearrangement uses TRBV4-3 and TRBJ1-3; TRBD1 is a possible D gene (6 bases). With 4 bases removed from V and 4 bases from J, the gap between germline ends came to 8 bases. From germline, CDR1 is LGHNA and CDR2 YSLEER. This CDR3 contains 13 residues. CDR3 loop: CASSRGQGNTIYF. CDR3 sequence (DNA): TGCGCCAGCAGCCGGGGACAAGGAAACACCATATATTTT.

The chain links TRBV6-5 to TRBJ2-7; 8 bases are a match to TRBD1. V shed 6 bases and J 2 bases; nucleotides not matched to a gene: 6. The CDR3 is 14 residues long. Germline CDR1 MNHEY, CDR2 SVGAGI. CDR3 region: CASRADRAPYEQYF. The CDR3 coding sequence is TGTGCCAGCAGGGCGGACAGGGCTCCCTACGAGCAGTACTTC.

The chain carries TRBV19 and TRBJ2-4, with 10 bases fitting TRBD1. Per germline, CDR1 LNHDA and CDR2 SQIVND (reference sequence). Trimming took 5 bases from V and 7 from J; bases not matched to a gene: 8. The CDR3 length is 15 residues. For the CDR3, the DNA is TGTGCCAGTAGTTATGCGGGACAGGGGAGTAACATTCAGTACTTC. Amino acid sequence: CASSYAGQGSNIQYF.

The chain is built from TRBV30 and TRBJ1-1, with D unclear. Germline lookup yields CDR1 GTSNPN and CDR2 SVGIG (reference sequence). Deletions cut 8 bases from V and 1 base from J, with 14 bases between. The CDR3 is 13 residues long. This chain's CDR3 is CAHVRTANTEAFF. For the CDR3, the DNA is TGTGCCCATGTACGGACCGCGAACACTGAAGCTTTCTTT.

The chain is built from TRBV19 and TRBJ1-1; 8 bases fit TRBD1. The CDR3 runs 14 residues. V dropped 5 bases and J dropped 5; count of bases not matched to a gene: 7. Germline V CDR1 and CDR2: LNHDA, SQIVND (reference sequence). This CDR3 is CASSRTGYGTEAFF. The CDR3 bases are TGTGCCAGTAGTCGGACAGGGTACGGTACTGAAGCTTTCTTT.

V usage is TRBV11-2 and J usage is TRBJ2-7, with 10 bases lining up with TRBD2. The CDR3 totals 15 residues. The germline gives CDR1 SGHAT, CDR2 FQNNGV. V gave up 3 bases and J gave up 0 bases; unmatched junction bases: 2. In DNA, the CDR3 is TGTGCCAGCAGCTTCGGACTAGCGGCCTCCTACGAGCAGTACTTC. It translates to CASSFGLAASYEQYF.

This sequence joins TRBV5-5 and TRBJ2-5; 8 bases agree with TRBD1. Trimming removed 4 bases from V and 2 bases from J; junction bases left unmatched: 7. Germline V gene lookup returns CDR1 SGHKS and CDR2 YYEKEE (reference sequence). The CDR3 is 15 residues long. The CDR3 coding sequence is TGTGCCAGCAGCCAGTTTGGACAGGGACAAGAGACCCAGTACTTC. Protein product: CASSQFGQGQETQYF.

This chain links TRBV4-1 with TRBJ2-5; D is possibly TRBD1 (6 bases). The CDR3 covers 17 residues. CDR1 and CDR2 (germline): MGHRA, YSYEKL. V was pared by 2 bases and J by 3 bases, with 19 bases between. As DNA, the CDR3 is TGCGCCAGCAGCCAACAACCCCACGGGACAAGCGAAGAGACCCAGTACTTC. It is translated as CASSQQPHGTSEETQYF.

This clone was counted a single time. This rearrangement joins TRBV9 to TRBJ2-1; 12 nucleotides match TRBD2. The CDR3 spans 14 residues. Trimming took 4 bases from V and 9 from J; bases not matched to a gene: 5. Germline V gene data show CDR1 as SGDLS and CDR2 as YYNGEE. As DNA, the CDR3 is TGTGCCAGCAGCAAACTAGCGGGAGGAGGTGAGCAGTTCTTC. Encoded protein: CASSKLAGGGEQFF.

This clone occurred once. This chain's CDR3 is CASSAPGLNTEAFF. CDR3 coding DNA: TGCGCCAGCAGCGCTCCGGGCCTTAACACTGAAGCTTTCTTT. The V and J genes are TRBV5-1 and TRBJ1-1; D gene ambiguous. CDR3 length: 14 residues. V lost 4 bases to trimming and J lost 2 bases, with 12 bases between them. Germline CDR1 and CDR2: SGHRS and YFSETQ.

The chain couples TRBV4-1 to TRBJ2-7; 8 nucleotides line up with TRBD1. The V gene's germline CDR1 is MGHRA and CDR2 YSYEKL. The CDR3 is 14 amino acids. Losses at the gene ends were 0 bases for V and 5 bases for J; bases not matched to a gene: 3. The CDR3 loop reads CASSQDRGRDEQYF. CDR3 DNA sequence: TGCGCCAGCAGCCAAGACAGGGGGCGCGACGAGCAGTACTTC.

The rearrangement joins TRBV18 to TRBJ2-2; TRBD2 aligns across 14 bases. V lost 3 bases, J lost 6 bases, and 9 bases stayed unmatched. The CDR3 totals 18 residues. The V gene's germline CDR1 is KGHSH and CDR2 LQKENI. The CDR3 here is CASSPSGTSGSRAGELFF. The CDR3 nucleotides are TGTGCCAGCTCACCGTCAGGGACTAGCGGGAGCCGGGCCGGGGAGCTGTTTTTT.

The chain is built from TRBV19 and TRBJ2-4; TRBD1 aligns across 10 bases. V was pared by 5 bases and J by 7 bases, with 5 bases of the junction left unmatched. CDR3 length: 14 amino acids. The germline CDR1 and CDR2 sequences are LNHDA and SQIVND (reference sequence). DNA of the CDR3: TGTGCCAGTAGTGGCGGACAGGGGGGGAACATTCAGTACTTC. Protein product: CASSGGQGGNIQYF.

CDR3 in amino acids: CASRGQGSYYNEQFF. DNA of the CDR3: TGTGCCAGCAGGGGACAGGGAAGCTACTACAATGAGCAGTTCTTC. J is TRBJ2-1 and V is TRBV3-1 (or the pseudogene TRBV3-2); 9 nucleotides align to TRBD1. Germline V gene sequence: CDR1 LGHDT, CDR2 YNNKEL (reference sequence). The CDR3 consists of 15 residues. V was clipped by 6 bases and J by 3 bases; unmatched bases: 6.

V is TRBV5-1 and J is TRBJ1-3; D unclear. Germline-derived CDR1 and CDR2 are SGHRS and YFSETQ. Trimming stripped 4 bases from V and 1 base from J, with 6 bases between. The CDR3 has 13 residues. This CDR3 is CASSPQSGNTIYF. In DNA, the CDR3 is TGCGCCAGCAGCCCCCAGTCTGGAAACACCATATATTTT.

V usage is TRBV24-1 and J usage is TRBJ1-1; perhaps TRBD1 as D (6 bases). The V gene lost 9 bases and the J gene lost 1 base, with 14 bases spanning the gap. The CDR3 has 14 residues. The germline gives CDR1 KGHDR, CDR2 SFDVKD. The CDR3 is CATAEGGTNTEAFF. The CDR3 coding sequence is TGTGCCACCGCTGAGGGGGGGACGAACACTGAAGCTTTCTTT.

The V and J genes are TRBV5-1 and TRBJ2-5; TRBD2 matches 12 bases. Losses at the gene ends were 2 bases for V and 0 bases for J; bases not matched to a gene: 8. This CDR3 spans 18 amino acids. Germline CDR1 reads SGHRS; CDR2 reads YFSETQ. Here the CDR3 reads CASSLLASGRANQETQYF. The CDR3 coding sequence is TGCGCCAGCAGCTTATTGGCTAGCGGGAGGGCGAACCAAGAGACCCAGTACTTC.

This clone was picked up one time. The V call is TRBV28, the J call TRBJ2-2; a weak D match, TRBD1 (5 bases). V lost 1 base, J lost 1 base, and 7 bases lay in between. Per the germline V gene, CDR1 is MDHEN and CDR2 is SYDVKM. The CDR3 is 15 amino acids. The CDR3 DNA reads TGTGCCAGCAGTTTATTTGGACAGAACACCGGGGAGCTGTTTTTT. Translating it yields CASSLFGQNTGELFF.

The CDR3 protein is CASSLLSGDISYGYTF. The CDR3 DNA reads as TGTGCCAGCAGCTTGCTAAGCGGGGACATCAGCTATGGCTACACCTTC. V and J are TRBV16 and TRBJ1-2; tentatively, D is TRBD1 (6 bases). This CDR3 comprises 16 residues. Germline V gene sequence: CDR1 KGHSY, CDR2 FQNENV. Trimming removed 5 bases at V and 4 bases at J, with 20 bases between.

The rearrangement links TRBV30 to TRBJ1-3, with TRBD1 matching over 7 bases. Trimming took 0 bases from V and 3 from J; bases not matched to a gene: 2. This CDR3 comprises 14 residues. Germline values: CDR1 GTSNPN, CDR2 SVGIG (reference sequence). CDR3 nucleotide sequence: TGTGCCTGGAGTGTAGGGGGCGGTGGAAACACCATATATTTT. It encodes CAWSVGGGGNTIYF.